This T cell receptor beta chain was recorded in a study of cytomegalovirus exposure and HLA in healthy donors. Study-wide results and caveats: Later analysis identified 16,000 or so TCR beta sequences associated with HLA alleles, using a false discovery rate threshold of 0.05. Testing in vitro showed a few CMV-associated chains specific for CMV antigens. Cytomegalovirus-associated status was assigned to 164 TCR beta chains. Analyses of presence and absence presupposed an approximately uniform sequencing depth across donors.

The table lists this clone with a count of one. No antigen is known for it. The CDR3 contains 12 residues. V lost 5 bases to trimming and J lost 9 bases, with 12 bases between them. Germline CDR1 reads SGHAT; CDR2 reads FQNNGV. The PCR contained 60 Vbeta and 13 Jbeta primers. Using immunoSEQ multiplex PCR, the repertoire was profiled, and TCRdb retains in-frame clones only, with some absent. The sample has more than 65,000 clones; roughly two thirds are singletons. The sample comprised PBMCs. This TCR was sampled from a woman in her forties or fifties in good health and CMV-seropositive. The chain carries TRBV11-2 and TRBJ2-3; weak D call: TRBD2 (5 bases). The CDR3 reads CASSRPLGTQYF. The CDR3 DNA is TGTGCCAGCAGCAGACCACTAGGCACGCAGTATTTT.